This T cell receptor (beta chain) was obtained from a study of breast tumors, draining lymph nodes, adjacent tissues. Study results and caveats: Luminal-like breast cancer showed significantly higher tumor–nontumor repertoire similarity than basal-like. Tumor repertoires ranked between lymph nodes and nontumor tissue in diversity, with V and J gene preferences.

The sample holds many counts of this clonotype. Its antigen is not identified. Breast cancer patients provided tissue from their axillary draining lymph nodes. TCRdb re-derived calls from the multiplex PCR reads in MiXCR, one entry per CDR3 protein. The data show about 180,000 distinct CDR3 sequences, about 30% seen once. The material sequenced was axillary lymph node tissue. The TCR originated in a female donor with breast cancer. Some clones in this sample may be carry-over from other donors' samples.

The chain's CDR3 is CASSLGVGEKLFF. In DNA form, the CDR3 reads TGTGCCAGCAGCTTAGGGGTTGGAGAAAAACTGTTTTTT. The gene calls are TRBV11-3 and TRBJ1-4; D gene unclear. Trimming left V 1 base short and J 8 bases short, with 8 bases between. From germline, CDR1 is SGHNT and CDR2 YENEEA. This CDR3 contains 13 residues.